This entry concerns a single T cell receptor beta chain. The data originate from a study of T cell changes during pregnancy in multiple sclerosis. Germline assignment: CDR1 MGHRA and CDR2 YSYEKL. V shed 3 bases and J 2 bases; nucleotides not matched to a gene: 10. This CDR3 spans 16 amino acids. The protocol was immunoSEQ multiplex PCR, while the TCRdb copy is restricted to in-frame clones and leaves out a portion. This table holds 70,000 to 95,000 clones, approximately 95% found once. The rearrangement uses TRBV4-1 and TRBJ2-7; 7 bases match TRBD1. Sequenced here: peripheral blood, sampled after pregnancy. This TCR was recovered from a female donor in good health, enrolled as a control in a pregnancy study. The CDR3 protein is CASSQEPGTATYEQYF. The CDR3, as DNA: TGCGCCAGCAGCCAGGAACCCGGGACAGCTACCTACGAGCAGTACTTC.